This TCR beta chain was sequenced in a study of early stage breast cancer tumors. Study information: About 80% of the 16 invasive tumors were ER+, PR+ and HER2-. Invasive lobular carcinomas made up about 35% of the 12 ER+/PR+/HER2- tumors.

Study-level points and caveats: Blood repertoires resembled normal breast more than tumor.

Generated by immunoSEQ multiplex PCR, the TCRdb table keeps only in-frame clones and is missing some. The sample includes tens of thousands of clones, just under 75% of them seen just once. CDR1 and CDR2 from the germline V gene are SGHKS and YYEKEE (reference sequence). The trim removed 3 bases at V and 8 bases at J, leaving 7 bases unmatched. The CDR3 runs to 14 residues. With regard to this clone: Its target is not known.

The chain couples TRBV5-5 to TRBJ1-4; 7 bases align to TRBD1. The sequence derives from a person aged 25-39 years with breast cancer. Input material: breast tumor tissue. The CDR3 loop is CASSSWGTEEKLFF. CDR3 sequence (DNA): TGTGCCAGCAGCTCCTGGGGGACAGAAGAAAAACTGTTTTTT.